This is a list of T cell receptor gamma chains from one sample in a study of intestinal T cells in coeliac disease. TCRdb applied CATT to the multiplex PCR reads for clone calling. The repertoire holds 970 or so gamma-chain clones, with around 42% as singletons. Sequencing was performed on a duodenal biopsy. The receptors shown here come from a human donor with celiac disease. CDR3s include the opening cysteine and the closing phenylalanine or tryptophan. Size tells how often a clone was seen (once, few, many) or the class of an expanded clone, and some rows leave it out.

CDR3,DNA,size,J,V
CAPGMGWGYYKKLF,TGTGCACCTGGGATGGGCTGGGGGTATTATAAGAAACTCTTT,-,TRGJ1/TRGJ2,TRGV4
CAAWGWMFYYKKLF,TGTGCTGCGTGGGGATGGATGTTTTATTATAAGAAACTCTTT,-,TRGJ1/TRGJ2,TRGV10
CAPGIGPRLLFYYKKLF,TGTGCACCTGGGATAGGCCCTCGCCTCTTATTCTATTATAAGAAACTCTTT,-,TRGJ1/TRGJ2,TRGV8
CAPGIGLLGSDWIKTF,TGTGCACCTGGGATAGGCCTATTGGGTAGTGATTGGATCAAGACGTTT,-,TRGJP2,TRGV8
CAPGQGYKKLF,TGTGCACCCGGACAGGGGTATAAGAAACTCTTT,-,TRGJ1/TRGJ2,TRGV8
CAAWDYPISMDIIKKLF,TGTGCTGCGTGGGATTACCCCATTTCGATGGATATTATAAAGAAACTCTTT,once,TRGJ1/TRGJ2,TRGV10
CATWDGPLKLF,TGTGCCACCTGGGACGGGCCTTTGAAACTCTTT,large,TRGJ1/TRGJ2,TRGV4
CATWDRAGESYYKKLF,TGTGCCACCTGGGACAGGGCGGGGGAATCATATTATAAGAAACTCTTT,-,TRGJ1/TRGJ2,TRGV3
CATWDRPGYKKLF,TGTGCCACCTGGGACAGGCCGGGTTATAAGAAACTCTTT,large,TRGJ1/TRGJ2,TRGV3
CAAWDGVFDYKKLF,TGTGCTGCGTGGGATGGAGTGTTTGATTATAAGAAACTCTTT,-,TRGJ1/TRGJ2,TRGV10
CAAVDYTSTMFLQKLF,TGTGCTGCGGTGGATTATACGTCCACAATGTTCTTACAGAAACTCTTT,-,TRGJ1/TRGJ2,TRGV10
CALWEVRVRELF,TGTGCCTTGTGGGAGGTCCGCGTTCGGGAACTCTTT,-,TRGJ1/TRGJ2,TRGV9
CATYGTKPPWGKLF,TGTGCCACCTACGGGACGAAACCCCCTTGGGGGAAACTCTTT,-,TRGJ1/TRGJ2,TRGV3
CATWDLDSDWIKTF,TGTGCCACCTGGGACTTGGATAGTGATTGGATCAAGACGTTT,-,TRGJP2,TRGV4
CAAWDYSPQMFLQKLF,TGTGCTGCGTGGGATTATAGTCCACAAATGTTCTTACAGAAACTCTTT,-,TRGJ1/TRGJ2,TRGV10
CAPGIFYYKKLF,TGTGCACCTGGGATATTTTATTATAAGAAACTCTTT,few,TRGJ1/TRGJ2,TRGV8